Following are 12 T cell receptor beta chains from one sample sequenced in a study of T cell changes during pregnancy in multiple sclerosis. Profiled with immunoSEQ multiplex PCR; TCRdb holds only in-frame clones, not every one. The sample lists around 58,000 clones, about 89% seen once, with just under 0.5% in the top ten. This specimen was CD4+ T cells from peripheral blood mononuclear cells, taken after pregnancy. These receptors originate from a female donor in good health, enrolled as a control in a pregnancy study.

In the case of this clone: Other DNA sequences in the sample encode the same CDR3. In DNA form, the CDR3 reads TGTGCCAGCAGCTTAAGACAGGGAACAGATACGCAGTATTTT. Translated, it gives CASSLRQGTDTQYF. The V gene is TRBV11-3, the J gene TRBJ2-3; TRBD1 agrees at 7 bases. The V segment lost 2 bases and the J segment 3 bases; nucleotides outside the gene matches: 2. The length of the CDR3 is 14 residues. Germline-derived CDR1 and CDR2 are SGHNT and YENEEA.

The J gene is TRBJ1-2, the V gene TRBV12-5; D possibly corresponds to TRBD1 (5 bases). The germline CDR1 and CDR2 sequences are LGHNT and FRNRAP. CDR3 length: 14 residues. V gave up 0 bases and J gave up 7 bases, with 12 bases separating them. As DNA, the CDR3 is TGTGCTAGTGGTTTGGTACCGGGGGGAGGTGGCTACACCTTC. The encoded protein is CASGLVPGGGGYTF.

The rearrangement uses TRBV25-1 and TRBJ1-4; a possible D gene is TRBD1 (5 bases). Germline V lookup: CDR1 MGHDK, CDR2 SYGVNS. Trimming stripped 3 bases from V and 5 bases from J, with 10 bases between. The CDR3 runs 14 residues. CDR3 sequence (DNA): TGTGCCAGCAGTGAGGGCGGGGGGAATGAAAAACTGTTTTTT. Protein product: CASSEGGGNEKLFF. The complete variable domain, with remaining parts taken from reference TRBV25-1 and TRBJ1-4, reads EADIYQTPRYLVIGTGKKITLECSQTMGHDKMYWYQQDPGMELHLIHYSYGVNSTEKGDLSSESTVSRIRTEHFPLTLESARPSHTSQYLCASSEGGGNEKLFFGSGTQLSVL.

V and J are TRBV6-5 and TRBJ2-1; 10 nucleotides agree with TRBD1. V was pared by 6 bases and J by 7 bases, with 6 bases of the junction left unmatched. The CDR3 extends over 14 amino acids. Germline V gene sequence: CDR1 MNHEY, CDR2 SVGAGI. CDR3 sequence: CASSRQGARNEQFF. The CDR3 DNA sequence: TGTGCCAGCAGCCGACAGGGGGCCCGAAATGAGCAGTTCTTC.

The rearrangement joins TRBV7-9 to TRBJ2-1; maybe TRBD2 (5 bases). V lost 2 bases to trimming and J lost 0 bases, with 17 bases between them. CDR1 is SEHNR and CDR2 is FQNEAQ in the germline V gene (reference sequence). The CDR3 has 18 amino acids. The CDR3 here is CASSLNFASGSSYNEQFF. CDR3 coding DNA: TGTGCCAGCAGCTTAAATTTCGCCTCGGGGAGCTCCTACAATGAGCAGTTCTTC.

The CDR3 sequence is CASSLSGGETQYF. In nucleotides, the CDR3 is TGTGCCAGCAGCTTGTCGGGGGGGGAGACCCAGTACTTC. The rearrangement uses TRBV11-3 and TRBJ2-5, with 8 nucleotides matching TRBD2. The CDR3 extends over 13 amino acids. Trimming at V came to 3 bases and at J to 5 bases, leaving 2 bases not matched to a gene. Germline V lookup: CDR1 SGHNT, CDR2 YENEEA.

V gene TRBV9 combines with J gene TRBJ2-1; 13 bases line up with TRBD2. Germline V gives CDR1 SGDLS, CDR2 YYNGEE. The CDR3 is 21 residues long. With 4 bases clipped from V and 0 bases from J, the junction kept 16 bases outside the gene matches. The CDR3 nucleotides are TGTGCCAGCAGCTTTCTCCCGGGACTAGCGGGGTTAGTGAGCTCCTACAATGAGCAGTTCTTC. It encodes CASSFLPGLAGLVSSYNEQFF. The full variable domain, its missing parts supplied by reference TRBV9 and TRBJ2-1, is DSGVTQTPKHLITATGQRVTLRCSPRSGDLSVYWYQQSLDQGLQFLIQYYNGEERAKGNILERFSAQQFPDLHSELNLSSLELGDSALYFCASSFLPGLAGLVSSYNEQFFGPGTRLTVL.

The rearrangement links TRBV25-1 to TRBJ2-3; 9 bases are a match to TRBD2. J gave up 2 bases and V 4 bases, and 7 bases lay outside the gene matches. In germline, CDR1 is MGHDK, CDR2 SYGVNS. The CDR3 totals 16 residues. CDR3 sequence: CASSGPSGDYTDTQYF. CDR3 sequence (DNA): TGTGCCAGCAGTGGCCCTAGCGGGGATTACACAGATACGCAGTATTTT.

This chain connects TRBV14 to TRBJ2-3, with TRBD2 matching 12 bases. Losses at the gene ends were 2 bases for V and 1 base for J; bases not matched to a gene: 4. This CDR3 has 17 amino acids. CDR1 is SGHDN, CDR2 FVKESK, per germline. CDR3: CASSQRRLAGGTDTQYF. The DNA for the CDR3 is TGTGCCAGCAGCCAAAGAAGACTAGCGGGGGGCACAGATACGCAGTATTTT.

This chain uses TRBV7-3 with TRBJ2-1; 10 bases align to TRBD2. The CDR3 runs to 14 residues. Losses at the gene ends were 3 bases for V and 5 bases for J; bases not matched to a gene: 1. Looked up from germline, CDR1 is SGHTA and CDR2 is FQGTGA. The CDR3 DNA follows: TGTGCCAGCAGCTTCAGCGGGGGGGACAATGAGCAGTTCTTC. Its protein product is CASSFSGGDNEQFF.

The chain couples TRBV7-3 to TRBJ2-3; TRBD2 matches at 7 bases. With 2 bases clipped from V and 8 bases from J, the junction kept 4 bases outside the gene matches. Germline values: CDR1 SGHTA, CDR2 FQGTGA. This CDR3 is built from 13 residues. The CDR3 DNA reads as TGTGCCAGCAGCTTAGCGGGGGACGCTACGCAGTATTTT. This encodes CASSLAGDATQYF.

V gene TRBV15 combines with J gene TRBJ1-5; the D gene is possibly TRBD1 (5 bases). CDR1 and CDR2 (germline): LNHNV, YYDKDF (reference sequence). The germline V and J ends were trimmed by 3 bases and 0 bases, with 6 bases remaining between them. CDR3 size: 14 residues. CDR3 nucleotide sequence: TGTGCCACCAGCAGGACAGATAGCAATCAGCCCCAGCATTTT. Protein product: CATSRTDSNQPQHF.